The 5 T cell receptor beta chains below come from one sample, sequenced in a study of blood T cell repertoires in COVID-19. TCRdb keeps only in-frame clones here, not all; method: immunoSEQ multiplex PCR. The sample carries some 350,000 clones, about 90% recorded once. The sequencing sample was made of peripheral blood. The receptors originated from a woman in her 50s with COVID-19, enrolled during active disease.

CDR3 in amino acids: CASSYGQGTGELFF. CDR3 bases: TGTGCCAGCAGCTATGGGCAGGGCACCGGGGAGCTGTTTTTT. This rearrangement joins TRBV5-6 to TRBJ2-2, with D possibly matching TRBD1 (5 bases). Trimming pared 3 bases from V and 4 bases from J, leaving 10 bases between. The CDR3 covers 14 residues. CDR1 and CDR2 (germline): SGHDT, YYEEEE. The full variable domain, with the rest looked up from reference TRBV5-6 and TRBJ2-2, is DAGVTQSPTHLIKTRGQQVTLRCSPKSGHDTVSWYQQALGQGPQFIFQYYEEEERQRGNFPDRFSGHQFPNYSSELNVNALLLGDSALYLCASSYGQGTGELFFGEGSRLTVL.

The chain joins TRBV6-5 to TRBJ2-7; a possible D gene is TRBD1 (6 bases). Germline V gene data show CDR1 as MNHEY and CDR2 as SVGAGI. CDR3 length equals 14 residues. Trimming removed 5 bases from V and 4 bases from J, with 15 bases in between. Written as DNA, the CDR3 is TGTGCCAGCAGTCAGACTTCAGGGGCGTACGAGCAGTACTTC. The encoded protein is CASSQTSGAYEQYF.

The gene calls are TRBV24-1 and TRBJ1-3; D gene unclear. Germline V CDR1 and CDR2: KGHDR, SFDVKD. This CDR3 contains 14 residues. Trimming took 7 bases from V and 0 from J, leaving 9 bases between them. CDR3 bases: TGTGCCACCAGCGACAAACACTCTGGAAACACCATATATTTT. Translating it yields CATSDKHSGNTIYF.

The rearrangement joins TRBV28 to TRBJ2-1; a weak D match, TRBD2 (6 bases). CDR1 and CDR2 (germline): MDHEN, SYDVKM. Trimming shortened V by 6 bases and J by 8 bases, and 20 bases separated the two germline ends. The CDR3 runs to 15 residues. CDR3 protein: CASSPAGPIAYEQFF. Written as DNA, the CDR3 is TGTGCCAGCAGCCCGGCGGGACCAATCGCCTATGAGCAGTTCTTC.

V usage is TRBV5-4 and J usage is TRBJ2-2; 11 nucleotides line up with TRBD2. J was trimmed by 8 bases and V by 4 bases; bases with no gene match: 7. Germline-derived CDR1 and CDR2 are SGHNT and YYREEE (reference sequence). The CDR3 consists of 15 residues. The CDR3 DNA sequence: TGTGCCAGCAGCCGGGGTACTAGCGGGAGTGGGGAGCTGTTTTTT. It is translated as CASSRGTSGSGELFF.